The clone carrying this TCR beta chain turned up a few times. Its antigen remains unidentified. Through a sample-barcoded 5' primer and a J-beta primer mix, a second PCR was run for roughly 6 to 11 cycles. From the 5' RACE reads, TCRdb called clonotypes with MiXCR, one entry per CDR3 protein. Of some 1.6 million distinct CDR3 sequences in the sample, 30% to 35% were seen once. The data originate from a study of blood T cells in healthy people across ages. Study results and caveats: Compared with aged donors, long-lived donors showed fewer expanded clones, suggesting selection.

Healthy Russian Caucasian donors spanned ages roughly 6 to 90 years. Isolation of PBMCs gave at least 6 million cells per sample. Trimming cost V 0 bases and J 9 bases; bases outside gene matches: 7. This CDR3 region has 16 residues. Germline loops: CDR1 SGHRS, CDR2 YFSETQ. The V call is TRBV5-1, the J call TRBJ2-1; 12 positions match TRBD2. The sequencing sample was made of blood. The sequence came from a woman in her 30s in good health. The CDR3 loop reads CASSLEASGGASEQFF. Written as DNA, the CDR3 is TGCGCCAGCAGCTTGGAAGCTAGCGGGGGGGCCTCTGAGCAGTTCTTC. The full variable domain, with the rest looked up from reference TRBV5-1 and TRBJ2-1, is KAGVTQTPRYLIKTRGQQVTLSCSPISGHRSVSWYQQTPGQGLQFLFEYFSETQRNKGNFPGRFSGRQFSNSRSEMNVSTLELGDSALYLCASSLEASGGASEQFFGPGTRLTVL.